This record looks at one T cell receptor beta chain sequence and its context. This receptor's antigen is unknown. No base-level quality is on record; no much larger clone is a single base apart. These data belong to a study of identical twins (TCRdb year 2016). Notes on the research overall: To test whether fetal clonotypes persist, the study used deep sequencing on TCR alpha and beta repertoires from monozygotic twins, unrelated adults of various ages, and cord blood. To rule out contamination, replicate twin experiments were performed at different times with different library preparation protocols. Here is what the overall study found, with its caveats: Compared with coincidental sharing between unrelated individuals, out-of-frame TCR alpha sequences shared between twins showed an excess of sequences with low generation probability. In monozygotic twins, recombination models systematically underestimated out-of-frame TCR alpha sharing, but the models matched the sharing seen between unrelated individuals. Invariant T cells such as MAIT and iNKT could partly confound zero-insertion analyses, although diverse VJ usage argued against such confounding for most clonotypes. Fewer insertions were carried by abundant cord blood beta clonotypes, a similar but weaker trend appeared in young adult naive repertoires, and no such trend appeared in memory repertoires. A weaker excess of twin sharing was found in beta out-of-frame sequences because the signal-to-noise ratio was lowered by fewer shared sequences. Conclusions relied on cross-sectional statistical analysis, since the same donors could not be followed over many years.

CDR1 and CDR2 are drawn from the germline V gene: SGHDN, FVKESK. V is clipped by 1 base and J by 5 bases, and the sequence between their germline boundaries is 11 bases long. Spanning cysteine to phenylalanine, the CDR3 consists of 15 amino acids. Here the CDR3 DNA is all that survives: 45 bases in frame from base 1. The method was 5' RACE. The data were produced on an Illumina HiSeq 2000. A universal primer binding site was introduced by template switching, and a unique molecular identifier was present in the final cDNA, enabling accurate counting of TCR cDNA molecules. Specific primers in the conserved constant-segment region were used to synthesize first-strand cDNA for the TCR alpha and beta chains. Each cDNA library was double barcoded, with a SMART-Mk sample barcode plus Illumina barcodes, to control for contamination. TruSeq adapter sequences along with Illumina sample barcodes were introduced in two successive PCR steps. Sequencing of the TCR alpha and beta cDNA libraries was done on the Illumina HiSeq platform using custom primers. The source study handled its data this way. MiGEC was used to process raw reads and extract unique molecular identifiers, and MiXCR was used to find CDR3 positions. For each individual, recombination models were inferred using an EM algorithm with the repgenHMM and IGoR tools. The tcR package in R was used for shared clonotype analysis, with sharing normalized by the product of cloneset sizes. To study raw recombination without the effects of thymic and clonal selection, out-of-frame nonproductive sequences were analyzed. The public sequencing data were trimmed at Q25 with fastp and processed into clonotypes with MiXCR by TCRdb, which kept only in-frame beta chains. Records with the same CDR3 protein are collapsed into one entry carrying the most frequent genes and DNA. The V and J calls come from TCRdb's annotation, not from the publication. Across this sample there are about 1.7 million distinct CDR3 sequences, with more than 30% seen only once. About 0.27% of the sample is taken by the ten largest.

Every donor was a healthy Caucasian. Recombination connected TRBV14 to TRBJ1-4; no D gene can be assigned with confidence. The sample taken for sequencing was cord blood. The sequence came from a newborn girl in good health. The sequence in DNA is TGTGCCAGCAGCCAAGTTCCGGGTTCGAATGAAAAACTGTTTTTT. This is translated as CASSQVPGSNEKLFF.